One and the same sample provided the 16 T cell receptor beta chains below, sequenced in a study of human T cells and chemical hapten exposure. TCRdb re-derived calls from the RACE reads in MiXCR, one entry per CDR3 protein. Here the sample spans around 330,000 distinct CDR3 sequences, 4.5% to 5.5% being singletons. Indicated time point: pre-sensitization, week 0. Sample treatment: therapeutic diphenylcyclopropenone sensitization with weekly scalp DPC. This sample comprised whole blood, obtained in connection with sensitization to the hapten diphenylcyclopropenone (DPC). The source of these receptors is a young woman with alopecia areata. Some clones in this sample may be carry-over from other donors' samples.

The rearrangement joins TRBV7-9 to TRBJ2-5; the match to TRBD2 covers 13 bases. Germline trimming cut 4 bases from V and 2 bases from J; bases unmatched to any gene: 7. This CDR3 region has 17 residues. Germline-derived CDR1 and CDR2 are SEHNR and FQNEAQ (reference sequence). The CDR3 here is CASSYPTSGGVQETQYF. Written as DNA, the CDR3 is TGTGCCAGCAGCTACCCCACTAGCGGGGGGGTACAAGAGACCCAGTACTTC.

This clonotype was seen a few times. CDR3 sequence reads: CASRGQGSGETQYF. CDR3 nucleotides: TGTGCCAGCAGGGGACAGGGAAGCGGAGAGACCCAGTACTTC. The V and J genes are TRBV6-1 and TRBJ2-5; 9 bases map to TRBD1. The germline V gene has CDR1 MNHNS and CDR2 SASEGT. This CDR3 has 14 amino acids. V lost 6 bases, J lost 4 bases, and 6 bases stayed unmatched.

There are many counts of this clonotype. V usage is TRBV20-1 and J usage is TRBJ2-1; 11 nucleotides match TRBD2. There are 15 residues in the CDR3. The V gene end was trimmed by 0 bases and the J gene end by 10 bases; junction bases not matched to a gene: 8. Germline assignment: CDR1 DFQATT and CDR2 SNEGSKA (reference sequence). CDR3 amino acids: CSARDSLAGGREQFF. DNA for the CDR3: TGCAGTGCTAGAGACTCCCTAGCGGGGGGACGGGAGCAGTTCTTC.

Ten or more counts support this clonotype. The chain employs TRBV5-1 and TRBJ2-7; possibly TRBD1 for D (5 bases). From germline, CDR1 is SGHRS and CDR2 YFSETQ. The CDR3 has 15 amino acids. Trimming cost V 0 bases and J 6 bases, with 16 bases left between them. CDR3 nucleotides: TGCGCCAGCAGCTTGGTGGGCAGGGTTCTGGTCGAGCAGTACTTC. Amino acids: CASSLVGRVLVEQYF.

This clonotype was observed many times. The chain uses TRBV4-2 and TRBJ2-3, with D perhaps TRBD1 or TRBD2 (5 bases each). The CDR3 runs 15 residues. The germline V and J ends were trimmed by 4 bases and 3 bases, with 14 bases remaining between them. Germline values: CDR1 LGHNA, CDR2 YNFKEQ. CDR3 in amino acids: CASSLWGRGTDTQYF. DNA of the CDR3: TGTGCCAGCAGCCTTTGGGGCCGGGGTACAGATACGCAGTATTTT.

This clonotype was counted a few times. CDR3 in amino acids: CASSLRDRAKSYEQYF. As DNA, the CDR3 is TGTGCCAGCAGCTTACGGGACAGGGCGAAGTCCTACGAGCAGTACTTC. This chain links TRBV5-5 with TRBJ2-7; 9 bases are shared with TRBD1. This CDR3 region has 16 residues. The V gene's germline CDR1 is SGHKS and CDR2 YYEKEE (reference sequence). J was trimmed by 1 base and V by 2 bases; bases with no gene match: 7.

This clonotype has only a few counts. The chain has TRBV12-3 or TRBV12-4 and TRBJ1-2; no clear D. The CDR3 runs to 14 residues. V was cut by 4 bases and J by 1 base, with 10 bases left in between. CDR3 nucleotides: TGTGCCAGCAGTTCCAGAGGCTTTAACTATGGCTACACCTTC. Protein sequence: CASSSRGFNYGYTF.

CDR3 coding DNA: TGTGCCAGCAGTCGTCGGGGGGATTCCTACGAGCAGTACTTC. It translates to CASSRRGDSYEQYF. The V gene is TRBV27, the J gene TRBJ2-7; 7 bases line up with TRBD2. Losses at the gene ends were 5 bases for V and 1 base for J; bases not matched to a gene: 5. CDR1 is MNHEY, CDR2 SMNVEV, per germline (reference sequence). CDR3 size: 14 residues.

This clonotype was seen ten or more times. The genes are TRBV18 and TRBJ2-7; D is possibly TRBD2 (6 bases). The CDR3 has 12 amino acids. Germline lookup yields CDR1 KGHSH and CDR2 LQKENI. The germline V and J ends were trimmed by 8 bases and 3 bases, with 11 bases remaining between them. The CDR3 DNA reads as TGTGCCAGCAGCCCGACTAGCTACGAGCAGTACTTC. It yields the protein CASSPTSYEQYF. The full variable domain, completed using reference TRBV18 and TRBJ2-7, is NAGVMQNPRHLVRRRGQEARLRCSPMKGHSHVYWYRQLPEEGLKFMVYLQKENIIDESGMPKERFSAEFPKEGPSILRIQQVVRGDSAAYFCASSPTSYEQYFGPGTRLTVT.

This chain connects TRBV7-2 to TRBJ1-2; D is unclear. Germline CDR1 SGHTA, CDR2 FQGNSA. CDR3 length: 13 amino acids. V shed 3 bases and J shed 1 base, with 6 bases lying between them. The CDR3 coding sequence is TGTGCCAGCAGCTTTAACTTTAACTATGGCTACACCTTC. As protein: CASSFNFNYGYTF. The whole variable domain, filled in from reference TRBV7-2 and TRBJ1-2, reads GAGVSQSPSNKVTEKGKDVELRCDPISGHTALYWYRQSLGQGLEFLIYFQGNSAPDKSGLPSDRFSAERTGGSVSTLTIQRTQQEDSAVYLCASSFNFNYGYTFGSGTRLTVV.

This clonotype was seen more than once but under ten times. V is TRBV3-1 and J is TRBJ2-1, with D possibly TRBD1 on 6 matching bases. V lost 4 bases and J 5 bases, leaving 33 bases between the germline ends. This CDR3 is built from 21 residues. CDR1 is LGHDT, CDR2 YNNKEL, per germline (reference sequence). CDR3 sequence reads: CASSRYPGQVTYRGDNNEQFF. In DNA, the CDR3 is TGTGCCAGCAGCCGATACCCGGGACAAGTCACCTACCGAGGGGACAACAATGAGCAGTTCTTC.

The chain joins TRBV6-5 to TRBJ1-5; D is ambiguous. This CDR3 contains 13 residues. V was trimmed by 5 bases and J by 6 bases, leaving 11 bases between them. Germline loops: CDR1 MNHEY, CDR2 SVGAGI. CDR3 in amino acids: CASSPLEGQPQHF. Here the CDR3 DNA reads TGTGCCAGCAGTCCCCTAGAGGGTCAGCCCCAGCATTTT.

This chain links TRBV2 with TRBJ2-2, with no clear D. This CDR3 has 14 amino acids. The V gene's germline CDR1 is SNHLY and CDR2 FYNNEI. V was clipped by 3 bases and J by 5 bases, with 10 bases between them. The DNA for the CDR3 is TGTGCCAGCAGTGAGGAATTGGGGACCGGGGAGCTGTTTTTT. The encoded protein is CASSEELGTGELFF.

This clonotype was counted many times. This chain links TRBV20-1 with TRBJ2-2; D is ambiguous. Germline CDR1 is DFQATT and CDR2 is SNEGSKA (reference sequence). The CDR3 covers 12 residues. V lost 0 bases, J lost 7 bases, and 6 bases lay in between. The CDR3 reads CSARDWSGELFF. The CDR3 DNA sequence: TGCAGTGCTAGAGATTGGAGCGGGGAGCTGTTTTTT.

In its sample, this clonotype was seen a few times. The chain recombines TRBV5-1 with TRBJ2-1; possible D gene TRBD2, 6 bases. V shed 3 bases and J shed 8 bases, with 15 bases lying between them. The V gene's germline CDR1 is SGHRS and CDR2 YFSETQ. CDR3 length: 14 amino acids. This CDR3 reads CASSSGEAGDEQFF. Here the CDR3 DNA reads TGCGCCAGCAGCTCCGGGGAGGCTGGGGATGAGCAGTTCTTC.

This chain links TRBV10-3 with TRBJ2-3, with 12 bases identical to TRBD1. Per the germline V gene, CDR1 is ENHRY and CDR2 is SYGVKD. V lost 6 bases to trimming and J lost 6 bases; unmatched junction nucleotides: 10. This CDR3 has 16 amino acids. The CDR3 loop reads CAISLPPGQGADTQYF. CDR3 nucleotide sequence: TGTGCCATCAGCCTTCCCCCGGGACAGGGGGCGGATACGCAGTATTTT.